The next 21 T cell receptor beta chains were all read from a single sample in a study of early T cells in non-severe SARS-CoV-2 infection. TCRdb re-analysed the 5' RACE reads in MiXCR, keeping a single row per CDR3 protein. The table lists some 80,000 distinct CDR3 sequences, 12% to 15% of them singletons. Sequencing was done on a sample of whole blood. Every receptor here comes from an adult who was a healthcare worker with PCR-confirmed SARS-CoV-2 infection or an uninfected control (not recorded which).

This clonotype appeared many times. The DNA of the CDR3 is TGTGCCAGCACCCCCGATAGCAATCAGCCCCAGCATTTT. The encoded protein is CASTPDSNQPQHF. The chain couples TRBV12-3 or TRBV12-4 to TRBJ1-5; the D is unclear. The CDR3 length is 13 residues. Trimming took 7 bases from V and 0 from J, leaving 7 bases between them.

This clonotype was observed many times. This sequence joins TRBV5-1 and TRBJ2-3, with no clear D. The CDR3 loop spans 14 amino acids. Germline assignment: CDR1 SGHRS and CDR2 YFSETQ. V was trimmed by 4 bases and J by 2 bases, leaving 11 bases between them. This CDR3 is CASSVQTVTDTQYF. Here the CDR3 DNA reads TGCGCCAGCAGCGTACAGACTGTCACAGATACGCAGTATTTT.

This clonotype appeared a few times. The chain uses TRBV12-5 and TRBJ2-3, with D unresolved. The CDR3 is 12 residues long. V was trimmed by 4 bases and J by 0 bases, leaving 2 bases between them. The germline V gene encodes CDR1 LGHNT and CDR2 FRNRAP. CDR3 residues: CASGSSTDTQYF. CDR3 in DNA: TGTGCTAGTGGTTCTAGCACAGATACGCAGTATTTT.

The chain combines TRBV18 with TRBJ1-6, with D perhaps TRBD1 (5 bases). The CDR3 is 14 residues long. Trimming pared 3 bases from V and 8 bases from J, leaving 11 bases between. Germline CDR1 KGHSH, CDR2 LQKENI. CDR3 in DNA: TGTGCCAGCTCACCGGGCGACAGCTATTCACCCCTCCACTTT. Its translation: CASSPGDSYSPLHF.

This clonotype was observed a few times. The chain joins TRBV7-9 to TRBJ1-1, with D uncertain. Germline lookup yields CDR1 SEHNR and CDR2 FQNEAQ (reference sequence). Trimming left V 7 bases short and J 3 bases short, with 12 bases between. The length of the CDR3 is 13 residues. The CDR3 is CASTPADYTEAFF. In DNA form, the CDR3 reads TGTGCCAGCACCCCCGCAGACTACACTGAAGCTTTCTTT.

This clonotype was observed at least ten times. The chain has TRBV19 and TRBJ2-2; D might be TRBD1 (6 bases). The CDR3 has 14 residues. V lost 5 bases to trimming and J lost 4 bases, with 11 bases between them. Per the germline V gene, CDR1 is LNHDA and CDR2 is SQIVND (reference sequence). The CDR3 region has the DNA TGTGCCAGTAGTCACAGGGTGTCCACCGGGGAGCTGTTTTTT. Protein: CASSHRVSTGELFF.

Concerning this clonotype itself: A junction end diverges from the germline sequence, so it may reflect a read error. The chain recombines TRBV7-9 with TRBJ2-3, with D perhaps matching TRBD2 (5 bases). The germline CDR1 and CDR2 sequences are SEHNR and FQNEAQ (reference sequence). The CDR3 consists of 14 residues. CDR3 region: CASSLAASRDTQYF. As DNA, the CDR3 is TGTGCCAGCAGCTTAGCCGCTAGCAGAGATACGCAGTATTTT.

This chain links TRBV4-3 with TRBJ2-3; 7 bases align to TRBD2. V lost 1 base to trimming and J lost 6 bases; unmatched junction nucleotides: 7. Germline assignment: CDR1 LGHNA and CDR2 YSLEER. The CDR3 is 15 residues long. CDR3 DNA: TGCGCCAGCAGCCAAGTTAGCGGGCCGGGGGATACGCAGTATTTT. Translation: CASSQVSGPGDTQYF.

The rearrangement joins TRBV18 to TRBJ2-3; 10 bases line up with TRBD2. The junction had 6 bases not matched to a gene; V was cut back by 3 bases and J by 0 bases. CDR1 and CDR2 (germline): KGHSH, LQKENI. CDR3 length: 17 amino acids. CDR3 sequence: CASSPRTSGVSTDTQYF. CDR3 coding DNA: TGTGCCAGCTCACCCAGGACTAGCGGCGTTAGCACAGATACGCAGTATTTT.

The chain employs TRBV5-1 and TRBJ1-1; D is unresolved. Germline V CDR1 and CDR2: SGHRS, YFSETQ. The CDR3 extends over 13 amino acids. With 1 base removed from V and 6 bases from J, the gap between germline ends came to 10 bases. The chain's CDR3 is CASSLSEVAEAFF. In DNA form, the CDR3 reads TGCGCCAGCAGCTTGTCAGAGGTCGCTGAAGCTTTCTTT.

A word on this clonotype: At one boundary the junction diverges from the germline segment, which might be a read error. The J gene is TRBJ1-5, the V gene TRBV7-2; D remains unclear. The CDR3 is 16 amino acids. The germline V gene has CDR1 SGHTA and CDR2 FQGNSA. The CDR3 nucleotides are TGTGTCAGCAGCCCCGAGGAAACTTATAGCAATCAGCCCCAGCATTTT. Encoded protein: CVSSPEETYSNQPQHF. Combining the CDR3 with reference TRBV7-2 and TRBJ1-5 gives the whole variable domain GAGVSQSPSNKVTEKGKDVELRCDPISGHTALYWYRQSLGQGLEFLIYFQGNSAPDKSGLPSDRFSAERTGGSVSTLTIQRTQQEDSAVYLCVSSPEETYSNQPQHFGDGTRLSIL.

This clonotype was observed many times. This chain uses TRBV19 with TRBJ1-2; 7 nucleotides line up with TRBD1. Germline V lookup: CDR1 LNHDA, CDR2 SQIVND (reference sequence). The CDR3 consists of 15 residues. V shed 7 bases and J 4 bases; nucleotides not matched to a gene: 12. CDR3 nucleotides: TGTGCCAGTACCATCAAGACAGGGTTGTTCTATGGCTACACCTTC. As protein: CASTIKTGLFYGYTF.

This clonotype was seen only a few times. The chain is built from TRBV9 and TRBJ1-1; TRBD1 agrees at 7 bases. Germline loops: CDR1 SGDLS, CDR2 YYNGEE. The CDR3 spans 16 residues. V lost 3 bases, J lost 2 bases, and 10 bases stayed unmatched. CDR3 region: CASSEGAEPRNTEAFF. CDR3 in DNA: TGTGCCAGCAGCGAGGGGGCAGAACCACGAAACACTGAAGCTTTCTTT.

V and J are TRBV5-4 and TRBJ2-5; possibly TRBD1 for D (6 bases). This CDR3 region has 15 residues. Germline V lookup: CDR1 SGHNT, CDR2 YYREEE (reference sequence). V gave up 4 bases and J gave up 5 bases, with 18 bases separating them. The CDR3 protein is CASSAWTASGETQYF. Here the CDR3 DNA reads TGTGCCAGCAGCGCGTGGACAGCTTCGGGGGAGACCCAGTACTTC.

This clonotype was observed once. The gene calls are TRBV5-1 and TRBJ2-1, with D maybe TRBD1 (5 bases). Looked up from germline, CDR1 is SGHRS and CDR2 is YFSETQ. The CDR3 sequence is 13 residues long. V lost 0 bases, J lost 9 bases, and 10 bases lay in between. The CDR3 region is CASSLGRQGEQFF. As DNA, the CDR3 is TGCGCCAGCAGCTTGGGCCGTCAGGGTGAGCAGTTCTTC.

The chain employs TRBV29-1 and TRBJ2-3, with unresolved D. The CDR3 is 11 amino acids. The germline CDR1 and CDR2 sequences are SQVTM and ANQGSEA. Trimming cost V 4 bases and J 5 bases, with 7 bases left between them. CDR3 in amino acids: CSVVGVDTQYF. CDR3 nucleotides: TGCAGCGTTGTCGGCGTAGATACGCAGTATTTT.

This clonotype was counted a few times. The genes are TRBV19 and TRBJ2-2; 11 bases fit TRBD2. CDR3 length: 16 amino acids. Trimming removed 6 bases from V and 0 bases from J; junction bases left unmatched: 3. Germline V gives CDR1 LNHDA, CDR2 SQIVND (reference sequence). The DNA for the CDR3 is TGTGCCAGTAGGACTAGCGGGGCACCGAACACCGGGGAGCTGTTTTTT. This codes for CASRTSGAPNTGELFF.

In its sample, this clonotype was seen many times. J is TRBJ2-1 and V is TRBV12-3 or TRBV12-4; tentatively, D is TRBD2 (7 bases). Trimming removed 6 bases at V and 4 bases at J, with 19 bases between. The CDR3 is made up of 16 amino acids. As DNA, the CDR3 is TGTGCCAGCAGGTCGCGGGGGCCCTTTAAATACAATGAGCAGTTCTTC. Its protein is CASRSRGPFKYNEQFF.

This clonotype was counted many times. The chain employs TRBV29-1 and TRBJ2-5; TRBD1 agrees at 10 bases. The junction had 1 base not matched to a gene; V was cut back by 2 bases and J by 4 bases. Germline CDR1 is SQVTM and CDR2 is ANQGSEA. The CDR3 is 13 amino acids. CDR3 in DNA: TGCAGCGTTGAAAGGGACAGGGGAGAGACCCAGTACTTC. Translation gives CSVERDRGETQYF.

This clonotype appeared many times. The gene calls are TRBV12-3 or TRBV12-4 and TRBJ1-1; unclear D gene. The V and J ends lost 1 base and 10 bases respectively, with 7 bases between them. The CDR3 is made up of 11 amino acids. The CDR3 nucleotides read TGTGCCAGCAGTTTAGTGGGTTCAGCTTTCTTT. It specifies CASSLVGSAFF.

This clonotype came up a few times. The CDR3 spells CASSVGRGALYEQYF. As DNA, the CDR3 is TGTGCCAGCAGCGTAGGCAGGGGGGCTCTCTACGAGCAGTACTTC. The V and J genes are TRBV9 and TRBJ2-7; maybe TRBD1 (7 bases). This CDR3 is built from 15 residues. Germline V CDR1 and CDR2: SGDLS, YYNGEE. V dropped 0 bases and J dropped 3 bases, with 13 bases sitting between them.